Described below is a single TCR beta chain sequence and its context. Its antigen has not been determined. No much larger clone is present one base from it, and per-base qualities are unavailable. Receptor amplification or capture employed the immunoSEQ multiplex PCR assay. Not all clones reach the TCRdb copy of this immuneACCESS table, which keeps in-frame sequences only. Checked studies attribute under half of the gap to unresolved V genes and leave the rest unexplained. Here the sample has tens of thousands of clones; about 76% occur a single time. Jointly, the top ten make up 0.8% to 1.1% of the sample. For TCR Vbeta sequencing, memory CD4+ T cells were sorted ex vivo from the peripheral blood of narcolepsy patients and healthy controls. This entry is derived from a study of T cells in narcolepsy (dated by TCRdb to between 2017 and 2018). General notes on the study: Healthy control donors were enrolled in the study alongside patients who had narcolepsy type 1 or type 2 (NT1, NT2). The study used TCR Vbeta sequencing to track clonotypes in blood and CSF while looking for autoreactive T cells in narcolepsy patients that target self-antigens of hypocretin neurons (hypocretin, TRIB2). What the authors observed across the whole study: Numbers of sequenced blood memory CD4+ clonotypes were comparable, with averages of about 41,000 in patients and roughly 34,000 in controls. Autoreactive clonotypes were reported to be detected serially in the blood of the same patients and of different patients, but not in the blood of healthy controls. HCRT-specific and TRIB2-specific autoreactive clonotypes were highlighted in plots that compared CD4+ T cell clonotypes in CSF versus blood from the same patient. Some blood memory CD4+ repertoires from patients and controls contained no sequences matching autoreactive T cell clones.

The specimen sequenced was CD45RA- memory CD4+ T cells from PBMCs. Interpreted using the paper, the cell subset or site label stands for: memory T cells sorted ex vivo from peripheral blood. This clonotype was sampled from a human donor with narcolepsy.

The DNA reads TGTGCCAGCAGTGGCCTAGCGGGAGTAGAGACCCAGTACTTC. Its translation is CASSGLAGVETQYF. This sequence uses TRBV6-1 and TRBJ2-5, with 10 bases in between that match TRBD2. The germline V gene provides CDR1 MNHNS and CDR2 SASEGT. The V end gives up 4 bases and the J end 4 bases, leaving 3 bases in the junction not matched to a gene. The CDR3 runs 14 residues from the cysteine to the phenylalanine. The retained sequence is limited to the CDR3, 42 bases, with the frame set at the first base.